The 14 T cell receptor beta chains presented below share a single source sample, sequenced in a study of cytomegalovirus exposure and HLA in healthy donors. The PCR used 60 Vbeta and 13 Jbeta primers. The protocol was immunoSEQ multiplex PCR, while the TCRdb copy is restricted to in-frame clones and leaves out a portion. Of about 160,000 clones in the sample, 84% were seen once. The specimen sequenced was PBMCs. The receptors were gathered from a man aged 50-59 years in good health and CMV-seropositive.

The rearrangement joins TRBV10-1 to TRBJ2-2, with 8 bases aligning to TRBD2. CDR3 length: 15 residues. CDR1 and CDR2 (germline): WNHNN, SYGVQD (reference sequence). Trimming took 9 bases from V and 6 from J; bases not matched to a gene: 12. For the CDR3, the DNA is TGCGCCAGTCCCGGGACTAGAGGGTACGCCGGGGAGCTGTTTTTT. Protein: CASPGTRGYAGELFF.

The chain uses TRBV9 and TRBJ1-2, with 9 bases identical to TRBD1. The junction had 4 bases not matched to a gene; V was cut back by 2 bases and J by 5 bases. CDR1 SGDLS and CDR2 YYNGEE come from the germline V gene. The CDR3 is 14 residues long. Written as DNA, the CDR3 is TGTGCCAGCAGCGTTAACGGACAGGGGTATGGCTACACCTTC. It yields the protein CASSVNGQGYGYTF.

J is TRBJ1-2 and V is TRBV19, with 10 bases aligning to TRBD1. This CDR3 comprises 14 residues. Trimming took 6 bases from V and 4 from J; bases not matched to a gene: 5. The germline V gene has CDR1 LNHDA and CDR2 SQIVND (reference sequence). The CDR3 DNA reads TGTGCCAGTAGGGAGACAGGGGGCGGCTATGGCTACACCTTC. It encodes CASRETGGGYGYTF.

The sample holds a few counts of this clone. This sequence joins TRBV28 and TRBJ2-5, with D possibly being TRBD1 (6 bases). Germline-derived CDR1 and CDR2 are MDHEN and SYDVKM. The ends were cut back, 1 base at V and 6 bases at J, with 18 bases in the middle. The CDR3 is 16 residues long. This CDR3 reads CASSLSPQGSRKTQYF. CDR3 DNA sequence: TGTGCCAGCAGTTTATCCCCACAGGGTTCGCGGAAGACCCAGTACTTC.

The chain carries TRBV25-1 and TRBJ2-2; TRBD2 agrees at 7 bases. Trimming removed 1 base from V and 3 bases from J; junction bases left unmatched: 5. This CDR3 is 16 amino acids long. CDR1 is MGHDK, CDR2 SYGVNS, per germline. The CDR3 DNA reads as TGTGCCAGCAGTGAATGGGCTAGCGGCTACACCGGGGAGCTGTTTTTT. It encodes CASSEWASGYTGELFF. The full variable domain, its missing parts supplied by reference TRBV25-1 and TRBJ2-2, is EADIYQTPRYLVIGTGKKITLECSQTMGHDKMYWYQQDPGMELHLIHYSYGVNSTEKGDLSSESTVSRIRTEHFPLTLESARPSHTSQYLCASSEWASGYTGELFFGEGSRLTVL.

This chain connects TRBV6-1 to TRBJ2-7; perhaps TRBD1 as D (5 bases). CDR3 length: 13 amino acids. Per the germline V gene, CDR1 is MNHNS and CDR2 is SASEGT. V was clipped by 0 bases and J by 4 bases, with 7 bases between them. Here the CDR3 reads CASSEAGDYEQYV. CDR3 DNA sequence: TGTGCCAGCAGTGAAGCAGGGGATTACGAGCAGTACGTC.

In this sample, this clone turned up once. This chain connects TRBV10-2 to TRBJ2-7; 8 bases are a match to TRBD1. The CDR3 covers 13 residues. Germline V gene lookup returns CDR1 WSHSY and CDR2 SAAADI. The V gene end was trimmed by 5 bases and the J gene end by 7 bases; junction bases not matched to a gene: 7. The CDR3 here is CASSQGQGREQYV. For the CDR3, the DNA is TGCGCCAGCAGTCAAGGACAGGGCCGTGAGCAGTACGTC.

The DNA of the CDR3 is TGTGCCAGCAGCTTAAGCGGGGGAACCGGGGAGCTGTTTTTT. As protein: CASSLSGGTGELFF. This chain connects TRBV11-3 to TRBJ2-2; 8 bases align to TRBD2. The germline CDR1 and CDR2 sequences are SGHNT and YENEEA. This CDR3 spans 14 amino acids. V lost 2 bases and J lost 5; bases outside the gene matches: 1. Full variable domain (rest looked up from reference TRBV11-3 and TRBJ2-2): EAGVVQSPRYKIIEKKQPVAFWCNPISGHNTLYWYLQNLGQGPELLIRYENEEAVDDSQLPKDRFSAERLKGVDSTLKIQPAELGDSAVYLCASSLSGGTGELFFGEGSRLTVL.

The rearrangement uses TRBV2 and TRBJ1-2; tentatively, D is TRBD1 (5 bases). Trimming removed 8 bases at V and 4 bases at J, with 17 bases between. The CDR3 sequence is 14 residues long. Germline-derived CDR1 and CDR2 are SNHLY and FYNNEI. This CDR3 is CASHSRLRGYGYTF. CDR3 DNA sequence: TGTGCCAGCCACTCGAGATTAAGGGGCTATGGCTACACCTTC.

This rearrangement joins TRBV6-5 to TRBJ2-1; 7 nucleotides line up with TRBD2. Trimming took 6 bases from V and 10 from J; bases not matched to a gene: 9. This CDR3 has 13 residues. CDR1 and CDR2 from the germline V gene are MNHEY and SVGAGI. The CDR3 protein is CASRWAAAGEQFF. In DNA form, the CDR3 reads TGTGCCAGCAGGTGGGCCGCAGCGGGAGAGCAGTTCTTC.

V and J are TRBV6-5 and TRBJ1-5, with 8 bases aligning to TRBD1. The V and J ends lost 5 bases and 2 bases, in that order; junction bases with no gene match: 2. The CDR3 covers 14 residues. Germline CDR1 reads MNHEY; CDR2 reads SVGAGI. The DNA for the CDR3 is TGTGCCAGCAGTAAACAGGGGGGCAATCAGCCCCAGCATTTT. Translating it yields CASSKQGGNQPQHF.

V is TRBV5-4 and J is TRBJ2-5, with TRBD1 matching over 10 bases. V lost 1 base and J lost 4; bases outside the gene matches: 4. The CDR3 is 15 residues long. The germline CDR1 and CDR2 sequences are SGHNT and YYREEE (reference sequence). The CDR3 loop is CASSLMTGGSETQYF. The CDR3 DNA is TGTGCCAGCAGCTTGATGACAGGGGGCTCAGAGACCCAGTACTTC.

V usage is TRBV5-1 and J usage is TRBJ1-1; 7 bases map to TRBD1. The CDR3 loop spans 15 amino acids. Germline-derived CDR1 and CDR2 are SGHRS and YFSETQ. J lost 0 bases, V lost 2 bases, and 4 bases had no gene match. The CDR3 DNA reads as TGCGCCAGCAGCTTAACAGGGGCTCTGAACACTGAAGCTTTCTTT. This encodes CASSLTGALNTEAFF.

The V and J genes are TRBV5-1 and TRBJ2-2; 11 bases are shared with TRBD2. Germline V gene lookup returns CDR1 SGHRS and CDR2 YFSETQ. This CDR3 region has 17 residues. The J segment lost 2 bases and the V segment lost 3 bases, leaving 6 bases of the junction unmatched. The CDR3 DNA reads as TGCGCCAGCAGCTCGACGACTAGCGGGACAAACACCGGGGAGCTGTTTTTT. It yields the protein CASSSTTSGTNTGELFF.